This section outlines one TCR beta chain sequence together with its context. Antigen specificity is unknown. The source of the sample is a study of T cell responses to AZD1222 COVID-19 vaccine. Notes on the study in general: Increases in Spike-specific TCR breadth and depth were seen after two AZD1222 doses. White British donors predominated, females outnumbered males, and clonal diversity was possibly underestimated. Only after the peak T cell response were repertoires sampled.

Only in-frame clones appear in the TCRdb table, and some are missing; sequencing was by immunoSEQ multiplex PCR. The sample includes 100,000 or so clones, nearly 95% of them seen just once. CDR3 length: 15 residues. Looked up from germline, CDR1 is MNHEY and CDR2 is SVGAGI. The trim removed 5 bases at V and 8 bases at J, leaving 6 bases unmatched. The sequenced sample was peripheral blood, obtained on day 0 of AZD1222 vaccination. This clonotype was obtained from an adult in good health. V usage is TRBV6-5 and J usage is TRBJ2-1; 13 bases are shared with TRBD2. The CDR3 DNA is TGTGCCAGCAGTCCACTAGCGGGAGGGGGGGATGAGCAGTTCTTC. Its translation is CASSPLAGGGDEQFF.